These T cell receptor beta chains were read from a single sample in a study of regulatory T cells in long-lasting Graves disease. TCRdb redid the calling of the multiplex PCR reads with MiXCR, one entry per CDR3 protein. The data show roughly 350,000 distinct CDR3 sequences, about 16% seen once. These data are also associated with another study on T cells in Graves' hyperthyroidism and ophthalmopathy.

Sequencing used peripheral blood mononuclear cells (PBMCs), obtained at new diagnosis, from a patient treated with antithyroid drugs. The receptors were gathered from a woman under 30 with Graves disease. Both conserved end residues are part of each CDR3.

>14|TRBV7-9
CASSPWDVAREQYF
>12|TRBV2
CASSTLLNEQFF
>16|TRBV3-1
CASSQDFRTQGIEQFF
>13|TRBV10-3
CAITSGSYDEQFF
>15|TRBV15
CATSLSGGFAGELFF
>15|TRBV6-4
CASSDQAGGPSTQYF
>14|TRBV19
CASSIPITAQPQHF
>14|TRBV10-3
CAIRLDGGNQPQHF
>18|TRBV7-9
CASSLALLTGGLGNEQFF
>13|TRBV2
CASREGLDYEQYF
>15|TRBV9
CASSSRADIGWEQYF